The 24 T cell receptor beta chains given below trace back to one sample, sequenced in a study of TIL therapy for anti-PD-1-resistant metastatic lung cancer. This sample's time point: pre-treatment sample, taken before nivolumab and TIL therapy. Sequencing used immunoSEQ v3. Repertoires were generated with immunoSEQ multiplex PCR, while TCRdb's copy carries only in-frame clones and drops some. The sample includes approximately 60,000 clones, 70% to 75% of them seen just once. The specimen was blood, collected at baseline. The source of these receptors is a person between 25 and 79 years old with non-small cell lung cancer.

The CDR3 sequence: CASRSRGSEQFF. CDR3 sequence (DNA): TGTGCCAGCAGATCTCGAGGATCTGAGCAGTTCTTC. V and J are TRBV7-3 and TRBJ2-1; the D is unclear. The V gene's germline CDR1 is SGHTA and CDR2 FQGTGA. The CDR3 is made up of 12 amino acids. Trimming shortened V by 6 bases and J by 9 bases, and 12 bases separated the two germline ends.

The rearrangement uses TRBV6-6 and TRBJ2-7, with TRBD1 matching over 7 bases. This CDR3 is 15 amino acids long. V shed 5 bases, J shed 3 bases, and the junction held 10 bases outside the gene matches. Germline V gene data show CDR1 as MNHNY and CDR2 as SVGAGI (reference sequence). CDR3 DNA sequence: TGTGCCAGCAGTCCCGGGACAGCCTATAACTACGAGCAGTACTTC. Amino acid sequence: CASSPGTAYNYEQYF.

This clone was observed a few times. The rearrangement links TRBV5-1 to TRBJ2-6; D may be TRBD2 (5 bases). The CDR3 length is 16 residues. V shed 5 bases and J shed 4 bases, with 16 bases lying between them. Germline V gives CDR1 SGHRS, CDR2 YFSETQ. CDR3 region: CASSTSGSSGANVLTF. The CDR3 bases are TGCGCCAGCAGTACGAGTGGGAGTAGCGGGGCCAACGTCCTGACTTTC. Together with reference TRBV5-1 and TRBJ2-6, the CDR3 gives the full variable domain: KAGVTQTPRYLIKTRGQQVTLSCSPISGHRSVSWYQQTPGQGLQFLFEYFSETQRNKGNFPGRFSGRQFSNSRSEMNVSTLELGDSALYLCASSTSGSSGANVLTFGAGSRLTVL.

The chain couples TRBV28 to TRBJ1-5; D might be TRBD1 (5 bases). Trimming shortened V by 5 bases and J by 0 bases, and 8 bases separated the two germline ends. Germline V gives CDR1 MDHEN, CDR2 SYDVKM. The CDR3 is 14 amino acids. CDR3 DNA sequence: TGTGCCAGCAGTCCCGGGACTAGCAATCAGCCCCAGCATTTT. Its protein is CASSPGTSNQPQHF.

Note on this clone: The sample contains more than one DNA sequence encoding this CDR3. CDR3 DNA: TGCGCCAGCAGCTTAGGAAGCTCTGGGGCCAACGTCCTGACTTTC. Its translation: CASSLGSSGANVLTF. The chain joins TRBV5-1 to TRBJ2-6; no clear D. The CDR3 is 15 residues long. Germline CDR1 reads SGHRS; CDR2 reads YFSETQ. With 2 bases removed from V and 0 bases from J, the gap between germline ends came to 6 bases.

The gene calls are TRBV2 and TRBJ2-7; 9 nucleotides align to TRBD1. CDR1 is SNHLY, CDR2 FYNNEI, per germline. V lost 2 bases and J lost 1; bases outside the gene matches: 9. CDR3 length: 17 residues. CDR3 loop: CASSETGVGTGSYEQYF. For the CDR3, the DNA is TGTGCCAGCAGTGAAACGGGGGTCGGGACAGGGTCCTACGAGCAGTACTTC.

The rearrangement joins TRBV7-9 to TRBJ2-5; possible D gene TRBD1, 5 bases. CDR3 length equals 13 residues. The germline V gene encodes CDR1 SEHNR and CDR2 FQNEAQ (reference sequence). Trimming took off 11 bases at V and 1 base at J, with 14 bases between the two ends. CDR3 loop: CADDVGAQETQYF. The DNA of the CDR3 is TGTGCCGACGACGTAGGGGCCCAAGAGACCCAGTACTTC.

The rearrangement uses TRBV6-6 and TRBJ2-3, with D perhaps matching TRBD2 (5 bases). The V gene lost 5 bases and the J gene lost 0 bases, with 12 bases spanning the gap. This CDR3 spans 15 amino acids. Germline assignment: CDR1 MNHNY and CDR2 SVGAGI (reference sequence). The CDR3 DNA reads TGTGCCAGCAGTGGCCTAGCCTCTAGCACAGATACGCAGTATTTT. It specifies CASSGLASSTDTQYF.

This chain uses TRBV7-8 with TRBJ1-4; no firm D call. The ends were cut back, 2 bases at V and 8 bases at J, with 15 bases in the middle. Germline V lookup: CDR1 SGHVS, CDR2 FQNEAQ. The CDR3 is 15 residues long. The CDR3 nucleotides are TGTGCCAGCAGCTTATATCCCGCTTCGTCGGAAAAACTGTTTTTT. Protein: CASSLYPASSEKLFF.

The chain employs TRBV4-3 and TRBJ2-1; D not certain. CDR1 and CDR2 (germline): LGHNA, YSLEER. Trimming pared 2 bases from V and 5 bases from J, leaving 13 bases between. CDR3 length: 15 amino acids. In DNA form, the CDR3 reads TGCGCCAGCAGCCAAAGTGTTACTGGGAACAATGAGCAGTTCTTC. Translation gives CASSQSVTGNNEQFF.

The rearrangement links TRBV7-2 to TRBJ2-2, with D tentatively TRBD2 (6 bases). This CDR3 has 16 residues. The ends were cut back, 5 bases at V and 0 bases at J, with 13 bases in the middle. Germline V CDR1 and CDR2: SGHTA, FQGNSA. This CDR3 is CASSPVGLSNTGELFF. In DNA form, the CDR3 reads TGTGCCAGCAGCCCGGTGGGACTTTCGAACACCGGGGAGCTGTTTTTT.

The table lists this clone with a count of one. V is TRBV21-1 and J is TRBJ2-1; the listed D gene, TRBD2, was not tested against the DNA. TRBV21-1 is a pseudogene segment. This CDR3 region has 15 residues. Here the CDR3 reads CASSTARTHDNEQFF. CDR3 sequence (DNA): TGTGCCAGCAGCACTGCTAGAACCCATGACAATGAGCAGTTCTTC.

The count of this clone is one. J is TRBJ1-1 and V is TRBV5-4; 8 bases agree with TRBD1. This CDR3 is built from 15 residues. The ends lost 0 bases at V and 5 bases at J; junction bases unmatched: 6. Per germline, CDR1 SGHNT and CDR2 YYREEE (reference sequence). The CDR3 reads CASSLAQGVGTEAFF. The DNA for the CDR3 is TGTGCCAGCAGCTTGGCACAGGGGGTCGGAACTGAAGCTTTCTTT.

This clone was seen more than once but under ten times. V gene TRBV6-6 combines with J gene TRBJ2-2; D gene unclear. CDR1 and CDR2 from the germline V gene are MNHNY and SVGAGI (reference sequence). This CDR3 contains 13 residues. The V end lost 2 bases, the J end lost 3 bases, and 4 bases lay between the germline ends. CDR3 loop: CASSYVDTGELFF. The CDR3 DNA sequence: TGTGCCAGCAGTTACGTGGACACCGGGGAGCTGTTTTTT.

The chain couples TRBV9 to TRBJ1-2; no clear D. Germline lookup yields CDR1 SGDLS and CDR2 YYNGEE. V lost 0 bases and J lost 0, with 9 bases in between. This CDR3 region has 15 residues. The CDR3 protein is CASSVATVANYGYTF. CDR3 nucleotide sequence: TGTGCCAGCAGCGTAGCGACCGTAGCTAACTATGGCTACACCTTC.

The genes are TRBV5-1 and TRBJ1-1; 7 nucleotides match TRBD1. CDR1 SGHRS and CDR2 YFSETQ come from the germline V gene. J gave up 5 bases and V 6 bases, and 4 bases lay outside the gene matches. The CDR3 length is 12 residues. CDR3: CASKEGATEAFF. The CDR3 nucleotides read TGCGCCAGCAAGGAGGGGGCTACTGAAGCTTTCTTT.

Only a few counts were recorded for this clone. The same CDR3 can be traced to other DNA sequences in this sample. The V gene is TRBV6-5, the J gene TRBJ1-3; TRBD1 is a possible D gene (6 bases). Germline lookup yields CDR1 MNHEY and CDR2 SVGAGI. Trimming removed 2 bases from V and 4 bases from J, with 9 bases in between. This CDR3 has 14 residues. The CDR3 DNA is TGTGCCAGCAGTTACGGGGGGCCAGGAAACACCATATATTTT. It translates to CASSYGGPGNTIYF.

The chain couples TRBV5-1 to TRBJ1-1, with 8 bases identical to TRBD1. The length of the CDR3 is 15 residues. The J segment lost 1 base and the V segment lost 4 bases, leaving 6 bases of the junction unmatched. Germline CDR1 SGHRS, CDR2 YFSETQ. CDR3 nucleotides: TGCGCCAGCAGCCCGGGACAGGTTTCGAACACTGAAGCTTTCTTT. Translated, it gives CASSPGQVSNTEAFF.

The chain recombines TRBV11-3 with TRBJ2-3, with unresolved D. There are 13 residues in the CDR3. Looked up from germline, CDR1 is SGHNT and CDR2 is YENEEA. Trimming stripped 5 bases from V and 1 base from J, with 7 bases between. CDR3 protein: CASSPSGTDTQYF. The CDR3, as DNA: TGTGCCAGCAGCCCCAGCGGCACAGATACGCAGTATTTT.

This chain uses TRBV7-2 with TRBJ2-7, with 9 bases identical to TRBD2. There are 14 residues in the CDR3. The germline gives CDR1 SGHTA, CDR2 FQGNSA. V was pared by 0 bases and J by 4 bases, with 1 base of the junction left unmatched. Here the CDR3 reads CASSLARGGYEQYF. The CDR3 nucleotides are TGTGCCAGCAGCTTAGCGCGGGGGGGGTACGAGCAGTACTTC.

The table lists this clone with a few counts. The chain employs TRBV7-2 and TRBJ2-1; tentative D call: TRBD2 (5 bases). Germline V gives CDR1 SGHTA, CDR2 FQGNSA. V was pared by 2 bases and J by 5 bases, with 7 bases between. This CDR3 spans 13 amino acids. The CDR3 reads CASSLRGNNEQFF. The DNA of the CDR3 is TGTGCCAGCAGCTTACGGGGAAACAATGAGCAGTTCTTC.

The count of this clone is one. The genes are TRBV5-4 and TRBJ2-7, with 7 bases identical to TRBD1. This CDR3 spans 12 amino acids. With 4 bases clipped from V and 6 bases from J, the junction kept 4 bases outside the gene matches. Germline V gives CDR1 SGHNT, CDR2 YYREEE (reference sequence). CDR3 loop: CASSIDRVEQYF. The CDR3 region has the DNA TGTGCCAGCAGCATAGACAGGGTCGAGCAGTACTTC.

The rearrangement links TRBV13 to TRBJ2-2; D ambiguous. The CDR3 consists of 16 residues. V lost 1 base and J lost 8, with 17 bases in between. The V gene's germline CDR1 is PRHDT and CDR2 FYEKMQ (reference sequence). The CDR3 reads CASSLDRALKKGELFF. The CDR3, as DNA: TGTGCCAGCAGCTTAGACCGGGCCTTAAAGAAAGGGGAGCTGTTTTTT.

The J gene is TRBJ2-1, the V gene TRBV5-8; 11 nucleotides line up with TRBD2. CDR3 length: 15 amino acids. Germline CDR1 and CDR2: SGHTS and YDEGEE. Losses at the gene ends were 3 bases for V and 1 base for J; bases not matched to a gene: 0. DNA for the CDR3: TGTGCCAGCAGCTCTAGCGGGGGGTCCTACAATGAGCAGTTCTTC. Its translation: CASSSSGGSYNEQFF.